What follows is one TCR beta chain and its context. The age range of participants was about 18 to 95 years, with residence in more than 20 US areas. Each recovered donor of Cohort 3 presented with two negative PCRs, clearance, or symptom resolution. This record belongs to a study of blood T cell repertoires in COVID-19. At the level of the study: T cells, B-cell-depleted T cells, or PBMCs supplied cDNA or gDNA.

Study processing details: Amplification of reference gene primers provided the estimated nucleated cell counts. The repertoire was sequenced with immunoSEQ multiplex PCR; TCRdb's copy has only in-frame clones and lacks some. That table furnishes V, J and clone size, whereas the DNA furnished D and trimming. This sample carries fewer than 200,000 clones, approximately 80% of them seen once, and the ten largest clones take approximately 12%. Germline loops: CDR1 SEHNR, CDR2 FQNEAQ (reference sequence). The CDR3 is 14 residues long. V was trimmed by 6 bases and J by 7 bases, leaving 13 bases between them.

Sequenced sample: PBMCs or T cells enriched from blood (not recorded which). The chain is built from TRBV7-9 and TRBJ1-6, with D perhaps matching TRBD1 (6 bases). This sequence originates from a man aged 50-59 years who had recovered from COVID-19. CDR3: CASSDDTGNSPLHF. The CDR3 DNA is TGTGCCAGCAGTGACGATACAGGGAATTCACCCCTCCACTTT.